The 23 T cell receptor beta chains given below trace back to one sample, sequenced in a study of naive and memory T cell subsets. Noted treatment: skin biopsy from PPD injection site in Mantoux-positive individual. A UMI-containing oligonucleotide was joined by 3' ligation to the TCR cDNA template. Ligated cDNA underwent four rounds of PCR with nested alpha and beta constant region primers and SP2. MiXCR, applied by TCRdb to the UMI-ligation and nested PCR reads, yields one record per CDR3 protein. The data hold about 30,000 distinct CDR3 sequences, with about 6.2% observed a single time. This specimen was skin, taken from a tuberculin skin test site. These receptors originate from an adult in good health.

This chain connects TRBV4-1 to TRBJ1-2; 10 bases map to TRBD1. With V trimmed by 4 bases and J by 9 bases, 11 bases remained unmatched. There are 15 residues in the CDR3. Germline CDR1 MGHRA, CDR2 YSYEKL. The CDR3 DNA sequence: TGCGCCAGCAGCCCAAGCGGACAGGGGGGTATTAGCTACACCTTC. It codes for CASSPSGQGGISYTF.

The chain recombines TRBV12-3 or TRBV12-4 with TRBJ1-1; D unresolved. CDR3 length: 12 residues. The V gene lost 2 bases and the J gene lost 5 bases, with 6 bases spanning the gap. CDR3 sequence (DNA): TGTGCCAGCAGTTTATTGGAAACTGAAGCTTTCTTT. Translated, it gives CASSLLETEAFF.

This clonotype was detected many times. The chain uses TRBV6-5 and TRBJ2-2; tentative D call: TRBD2 (7 bases). Germline V gene sequence: CDR1 MNHEY, CDR2 SVGAGI. The CDR3 loop spans 14 amino acids. The V end lost 10 bases, the J end lost 4 bases, and 16 bases lay between the germline ends. CDR3 DNA: TGTGCCATTTCGGGGGGCGCGGGCACCGGGGAGCTGTTTTTT. This gives the protein CAISGGAGTGELFF.

This clonotype was picked up many times. The chain has TRBV4-1 and TRBJ2-7, with a weak D call TRBD2 (7 bases). The CDR3 runs 15 residues. Per the germline V gene, CDR1 is MGHRA and CDR2 is YSYEKL. Trimming stripped 3 bases from V and 3 bases from J, with 15 bases between. CDR3 sequence reads: CASSQGGGAFYEQYF. The DNA for the CDR3 is TGCGCCAGCAGCCAGGGAGGGGGAGCCTTCTACGAGCAGTACTTC.

This clonotype was detected ten times or more. The chain joins TRBV6-5 to TRBJ2-4, with 9 bases fitting TRBD2. Germline V gene sequence: CDR1 MNHEY, CDR2 SVGAGI. V was clipped by 2 bases and J by 5 bases; unmatched bases: 4. The CDR3 has 15 amino acids. The CDR3: CASSYGGGGQNIQYF. The CDR3 DNA follows: TGTGCCAGCAGTTACGGCGGGGGGGGCCAAAACATTCAGTACTTC.

This clonotype was recorded at least ten times. The rearrangement links TRBV20-1 to TRBJ1-1, with TRBD1 identical over 8 bases. With 4 bases clipped from V and 3 bases from J, the junction kept 7 bases outside the gene matches. The CDR3 spans 14 residues. In germline, CDR1 is DFQATT, CDR2 SNEGSKA (reference sequence). The DNA for the CDR3 is TGCAGTGCTACAGGGGGCCCCGGCTACACTGAAGCTTTCTTT. This codes for CSATGGPGYTEAFF.

This clonotype occurred many times. The chain couples TRBV29-1 to TRBJ2-3, with D unresolved. The CDR3 length is 13 residues. With 5 bases removed from V and 4 bases from J, the gap between germline ends came to 13 bases. CDR1 and CDR2 (germline): SQVTM, ANQGSEA. The CDR3 spells CSVTTRLPDTQYF. The CDR3 nucleotides are TGCAGCGTTACGACCCGTCTCCCAGATACGCAGTATTTT.

This clonotype has at least ten counts. CDR3 region: CASSRRTGEAFF. The CDR3 DNA sequence: TGTGCCAGCAGTCGGCGGACAGGGGAGGCGTTCTTC. The rearrangement joins TRBV6-5 to TRBJ2-1, with 9 bases matching TRBD1. This CDR3 has 12 residues. Germline V gene sequence: CDR1 MNHEY, CDR2 SVGAGI. Trimming at V came to 5 bases and at J to 15 bases, leaving 8 bases not matched to a gene.

This clonotype has at least ten counts. V is TRBV27 and J is TRBJ2-5; a weak D match, TRBD1 (5 bases). The CDR3 runs to 13 residues. V shed 3 bases and J shed 5 bases, with 10 bases lying between them. CDR1 and CDR2 (germline): MNHEY, SMNVEV (reference sequence). CDR3 amino acids: CASSFQGRETQYF. The CDR3, as DNA: TGTGCCAGCAGTTTCCAGGGCCGGGAGACCCAGTACTTC.

The chain combines TRBV27 with TRBJ2-3; D might be TRBD1 (5 bases). V lost 6 bases and J lost 0, with 10 bases in between. Germline assignment: CDR1 MNHEY and CDR2 SMNVEV (reference sequence). The CDR3 loop spans 14 amino acids. The CDR3 region has the DNA TGTGCCAGCAGCCAGGGATGGAGCACAGATACGCAGTATTTT. It specifies CASSQGWSTDTQYF.

Comments on this clonotype: This clone may be a read error of a much larger clone one base away. The chain joins TRBV2 to TRBJ1-4; D is possibly TRBD1 (6 bases). The germline V gene encodes CDR1 SNHLY and CDR2 FYNNEI. This CDR3 region has 16 residues. The CDR3, as DNA: TGTGCCAGCAGTGAAGCACGAGGCTTGGAGGGGGAAAAACTGATTTTT. This sequence encodes CASSEARGLEGEKLIF.

This clonotype has ten or more counts. This chain joins TRBV5-1 and TRBJ2-2; possible D gene TRBD1, 6 bases. Germline-derived CDR1 and CDR2 are SGHRS and YFSETQ. V gave up 5 bases and J gave up 3 bases, with 14 bases separating them. The CDR3 sequence is 15 residues long. Here the CDR3 reads CASRSRTEYTGELFF. The CDR3 coding sequence is TGCGCCAGCAGATCTAGGACAGAGTACACCGGGGAGCTGTTTTTT. Full variable domain (remainder filled in from reference TRBV5-1 and TRBJ2-2): KAGVTQTPRYLIKTRGQQVTLSCSPISGHRSVSWYQQTPGQGLQFLFEYFSETQRNKGNFPGRFSGRQFSNSRSEMNVSTLELGDSALYLCASRSRTEYTGELFFGEGSRLTVL.

In this sample, this clonotype is medium-sized. The chain is built from TRBV2 and TRBJ1-6; no definite D call. CDR3 length: 15 amino acids. Germline values: CDR1 SNHLY, CDR2 FYNNEI. V was trimmed by 0 bases and J by 0 bases, leaving 3 bases between them. The CDR3 region is CASSEANSYNSPLHF. Written as DNA, the CDR3 is TGTGCCAGCAGTGAAGCGAACTCCTATAATTCACCCCTCCACTTT.

This clonotype was detected many times. The V call is TRBV11-2, the J call TRBJ1-1; D is unclear. This CDR3 has 13 residues. V lost 5 bases, J lost 8 bases, and 15 bases lay in between. The germline V gene encodes CDR1 SGHAT and CDR2 FQNNGV. The CDR3 DNA reads as TGTGCCAGCAGCCCTCCGTGGGCGCCCGAAGCTTTCTTT. The encoded protein is CASSPPWAPEAFF.

V usage is TRBV10-3 and J usage is TRBJ2-2; D unclear. The germline CDR1 and CDR2 sequences are ENHRY and SYGVKD. The CDR3 is 14 amino acids. With 2 bases removed from V and 7 bases from J, the gap between germline ends came to 11 bases. CDR3 sequence: CAISEGFQVGELFF. DNA for the CDR3: TGTGCCATCAGTGAGGGTTTTCAAGTCGGGGAGCTGTTTTTT.

This clonotype is medium-sized within its sample. The chain joins TRBV2 to TRBJ2-3, with D perhaps assigned TRBD1 or TRBD2 (5 bases each). Germline loops: CDR1 SNHLY, CDR2 FYNNEI. The germline V and J ends were trimmed by 2 bases and 2 bases, with 8 bases remaining between them. The CDR3 runs 14 residues. CDR3 sequence: CASSEQGPTDTQYF. The CDR3 nucleotides are TGTGCCAGCAGTGAACAGGGACCCACAGATACGCAGTATTTT. The full variable domain, in which reference TRBV2 and TRBJ2-3 provide the parts outside the CDR3, is EPEVTQTPSHQVTQMGQEVILRCVPISNHLYFYWYRQILGQKVEFLVSFYNNEISEKSEIFDDQFSVERPDGSNFTLKIRSTKLEDSAMYFCASSEQGPTDTQYFGPGTRLTVL.

This clonotype was seen more than once but under ten times. The chain is built from TRBV29-1 and TRBJ2-1, with D perhaps being TRBD1 or TRBD2 (6 bases each). The CDR3 contains 16 residues. The germline gives CDR1 SQVTM, CDR2 ANQGSEA. V lost 1 base to trimming and J lost 2 bases, with 15 bases between them. The CDR3 is CSVEGTGGTTYNEQFF. In DNA form, the CDR3 reads TGCAGCGTTGAAGGCACCGGCGGGACAACCTACAATGAGCAGTTCTTC.

This clonotype has a handful of counts. The chain joins TRBV7-2 to TRBJ2-3; TRBD2 matches at 14 bases. The CDR3 spans 17 residues. V lost 0 bases and J lost 4; bases outside the gene matches: 3. Looked up from germline, CDR1 is SGHTA and CDR2 is FQGNSA. The CDR3 here is CASSLAGLAGAADTQYF. Here the CDR3 DNA reads TGTGCCAGCAGCTTAGCGGGACTAGCGGGGGCGGCAGATACGCAGTATTTT. Based on the CDR3 plus reference TRBV7-2 and TRBJ2-3, the full variable domain is GAGVSQSPSNKVTEKGKDVELRCDPISGHTALYWYRQSLGQGLEFLIYFQGNSAPDKSGLPSDRFSAERTGGSVSTLTIQRTQQEDSAVYLCASSLAGLAGAADTQYFGPGTRLTVL.

The rearrangement links TRBV25-1 to TRBJ1-1; no clear D. Germline loops: CDR1 MGHDK, CDR2 SYGVNS. The V end lost 10 bases, the J end lost 0 bases, and 18 bases lay between the germline ends. CDR3 length equals 15 residues. The CDR3 protein is CATSSPGFMNTEAFF. Here the CDR3 DNA reads TGTGCCACCAGCTCTCCCGGGTTCATGAACACTGAAGCTTTCTTT.

This clonotype was observed a few times. The V gene is TRBV25-1, the J gene TRBJ1-2; maybe TRBD1 (5 bases). Germline V lookup: CDR1 MGHDK, CDR2 SYGVNS. The CDR3 contains 14 residues. The V end was cut by 6 bases, the J end by 2 bases, with 13 bases between. CDR3 nucleotides: TGTGCCAGCAGCTTCGACAGTCAGAACTATGGCTACACCTTC. Translated: CASSFDSQNYGYTF.

This clonotype was seen many times. The chain joins TRBV7-9 to TRBJ1-3, with 8 bases identical to TRBD1. Per the germline V gene, CDR1 is SEHNR and CDR2 is FQNEAQ (reference sequence). This CDR3 region has 15 residues. J was trimmed by 6 bases and V by 5 bases; bases with no gene match: 9. CDR3: CASSPGTGESNTIYF. In DNA form, the CDR3 reads TGTGCCAGCAGCCCAGGGACAGGAGAATCAAACACCATATATTTT.

This clonotype was counted only a few times. The chain employs TRBV11-3 and TRBJ2-1; 7 bases are shared with TRBD1. CDR1 and CDR2 (germline): SGHNT, YENEEA. V trimming: 4 bases; J trimming: 4 bases; junction bases outside the gene matches: 1. CDR3 length: 13 amino acids. The CDR3 reads CASSSDRYNEQFF. CDR3 coding DNA: TGTGCCAGCAGCTCGGACAGGTACAATGAGCAGTTCTTC.

The DNA of the CDR3 is TGCAGTGCTAGGGGGGACAAAGGTAGGGAGGAGCAGTACTTC. As protein: CSARGDKGREEQYF. The chain links TRBV20-1 to TRBJ2-7, with a possible D match to TRBD1 (6 bases). Germline assignment: CDR1 DFQATT and CDR2 SNEGSKA (reference sequence). V dropped 3 bases and J dropped 7 bases, with 19 bases sitting between them. This CDR3 spans 14 amino acids.